What follows is one TCR beta chain and its context. Its antigen is currently unknown. This sample was included in a study of T cell repertoires in cytomegalovirus infection. Study at large: Indications came from public TCR beta signatures; they pointed to CMV infection and to a matching HLA type. General observations from the study: Cumulative frequency of public TCR beta families picked out carriers of CMV plus the relevant HLA. The ex vivo response was dominated by HLA-C-restricted CMV-specific TCR beta clonotypes.

TCRdb fed the reads into MiXCR, producing one record per CDR3 protein. The sample includes fewer than 700,000 distinct CDR3 sequences, approximately 24% of them seen just once. Germline V gene lookup returns CDR1 SNHLY and CDR2 FYNNEI. V was cut by 6 bases and J by 5 bases, with 11 bases left in between. The CDR3 has 13 residues. This chain links TRBV2 with TRBJ2-1; D uncertain. The receptor's source is a human donor in good health (CMV status not recorded). Some clones in this sample may be carry-over from other donors' samples. The sequencing input was CD8+ T cells from PBMCs. The CDR3 protein is CASSQPHNNEQFF. The CDR3 coding sequence is TGTGCCAGCAGCCAACCCCACAACAATGAGCAGTTCTTC.